What follows are 16 T cell receptor beta chains derived from one specimen sequenced in a study of OX40 agonist ivuxolimab in advanced cancers. Method: immunoSEQ multiplex PCR; TCRdb's copy keeps in-frame clones and lacks some. This table has 5,600 or so clones, 80% to 85% appearing once. The sample consisted of CD4+ or CD8+ T cells sorted from blood, taken in a trial of the OX40 agonist ivuxolimab. Receptor source: an adult with an advanced solid tumor such as melanoma, head and neck, liver or kidney cancer.

This clone was counted once. This chain uses TRBV5-1 with TRBJ2-7, with D uncertain. The CDR3 has 15 amino acids. The V end lost 0 bases, the J end lost 0 bases, and 10 bases lay between the germline ends. Germline V CDR1 and CDR2: SGHRS, YFSETQ. DNA of the CDR3: TGCGCCAGCAGCTTGGCCCCAGCAGGCTCCTACGAGCAGTACTTC. Its translation is CASSLAPAGSYEQYF.

This clone is a singleton in its sample. The chain has TRBV6-5 and TRBJ1-4, with TRBD1 as a possible D gene (5 bases). CDR1 and CDR2 from the germline V gene are MNHEY and SVGAGI. Trimming stripped 2 bases from V and 7 bases from J, with 11 bases between. The CDR3 consists of 14 residues. The CDR3 is CASSYRGTSEKLFF. The DNA for the CDR3 is TGTGCCAGCAGTTACCGTGGGACCTCTGAAAAACTGTTTTTT.

This clone occurred once. The J gene is TRBJ1-1, the V gene TRBV11-2; 10 nucleotides match TRBD1. With V trimmed by 5 bases and J by 2 bases, 5 bases remained unmatched. The germline gives CDR1 SGHAT, CDR2 FQNNGV. This CDR3 contains 15 residues. The CDR3 loop reads CASSPGTGANTEAFF. CDR3 bases: TGTGCCAGCAGCCCGGGGACAGGGGCAAACACTGAAGCTTTCTTT.

V gene TRBV10-2 combines with J gene TRBJ1-1; D may be TRBD1 (6 bases). The length of the CDR3 is 13 residues. The germline V gene has CDR1 WSHSY and CDR2 SAAADI. Trimming took 7 bases from V and 7 from J, leaving 16 bases between them. The CDR3 DNA sequence: TGCGCCAGCACCAGGACAGCATATAATGAAGCTTTCTTT. It specifies CASTRTAYNEAFF.

This clone was counted between two and nine times. The chain couples TRBV25-1 to TRBJ2-7; possibly TRBD1 or TRBD2 for D (5 bases each). Trimming shortened V by 6 bases and J by 7 bases, and 10 bases separated the two germline ends. CDR3 size: 11 residues. Germline V gives CDR1 MGHDK, CDR2 SYGVNS. CDR3: CASSTRGEQYF. In DNA, the CDR3 is TGTGCCAGCAGCACTAGGGGTGAGCAGTACTTC.

The chain combines TRBV4-3 with TRBJ2-3, with TRBD1 matching 8 bases. After removal of 0 bases from V and 6 bases from J, the junction contained 8 bases not matched to a gene. Germline V gene sequence: CDR1 LGHNA, CDR2 YSLEER. This CDR3 comprises 16 residues. The chain's CDR3 is CASSQDSRQGADTQYF. As DNA, the CDR3 is TGCGCCAGCAGCCAAGATTCGCGGCAGGGGGCCGATACGCAGTATTTT.

The CDR3 here is CAWSQGRSGYGYTF. Here the CDR3 DNA reads TGTGCCTGGAGTCAGGGGCGTTCAGGCTATGGCTACACCTTC. The rearrangement uses TRBV30 and TRBJ1-2, with D possibly matching TRBD1 (6 bases). CDR3 length: 14 amino acids. V was pared by 2 bases and J by 4 bases, with 14 bases between. Germline assignment: CDR1 GTSNPN and CDR2 SVGIG (reference sequence).

This chain connects TRBV5-1 to TRBJ1-2; 10 bases are a match to TRBD1. CDR1 SGHRS and CDR2 YFSETQ come from the germline V gene. The junction had 7 bases not matched to a gene; V was cut back by 6 bases and J by 2 bases. There are 15 residues in the CDR3. The CDR3 here is CASIRPGQGNYGYTF. In nucleotides, the CDR3 is TGCGCCAGCATCCGCCCGGGACAGGGGAACTATGGCTACACCTTC.

This clone was observed a single time. The chain is built from TRBV7-2 and TRBJ2-3; 9 nucleotides line up with TRBD2. The V gene's germline CDR1 is SGHTA and CDR2 FQGNSA. The CDR3 is 16 residues long. Trimming removed 2 bases from V and 7 bases from J; junction bases left unmatched: 10. The CDR3 loop reads CASSLSAGGRRNTQYF. The CDR3 region has the DNA TGTGCCAGCAGCTTAAGTGCGGGGGGGCGAAGAAATACGCAGTATTTT.

The V gene is TRBV4-3, the J gene TRBJ1-2, with unresolved D. Germline values: CDR1 LGHNA, CDR2 YSLEER. The V and J ends lost 0 bases and 3 bases respectively, with 11 bases between them. The CDR3 spans 15 residues. CDR3 protein: CASSQERTGYYGYTF. The CDR3 DNA sequence: TGCGCCAGCAGCCAAGAACGGACCGGTTACTATGGCTACACCTTC.

This chain joins TRBV23-1 and TRBJ1-3; D possibly corresponds to TRBD1 (5 bases). TRBV23-1 has ORF status, its function being uncertain. Trimming shortened V by 8 bases and J by 0 bases, and 20 bases separated the two germline ends. CDR3 size: 17 residues. The CDR3 nucleotides read TGCGCCAGCGGACATGAGGATGACGGTAACTCTGGAAACACCATATATTTT. It specifies CASGHEDDGNSGNTIYF.

The genes are TRBV7-6 and TRBJ1-1; 12 bases map to TRBD1. Germline assignment: CDR1 SGHVS and CDR2 FNYEAQ. The CDR3 has 14 amino acids. V was clipped by 5 bases and J by 11 bases; unmatched bases: 9. The CDR3 loop is CASSPGTGGARAFF. Here the CDR3 DNA reads TGTGCCAGCAGCCCTGGGACAGGGGGCGCAAGGGCTTTCTTT.

The gene calls are TRBV7-3 and TRBJ2-1; TRBD2 aligns across 10 bases. The CDR3 is made up of 16 amino acids. Germline CDR1 SGHTA, CDR2 FQGTGA. V lost 3 bases, J lost 3 bases, and 5 bases stayed unmatched. Here the CDR3 DNA reads TGTGCCAGCAGCTTCAATAGCGGGGGGCGCTACAATGAGCAGTTCTTC. It codes for CASSFNSGGRYNEQFF.

The genes are TRBV19 and TRBJ1-2; D unresolved. The V end lost 6 bases, the J end lost 5 bases, and 10 bases lay between the germline ends. There are 12 residues in the CDR3. Looked up from germline, CDR1 is LNHDA and CDR2 is SQIVND (reference sequence). CDR3 residues: CASRADRYGYTF. Here the CDR3 DNA reads TGTGCCAGTAGGGCAGACCGATATGGCTACACCTTC.

This clone occurred once. The chain recombines TRBV6-4 with TRBJ1-5, with D perhaps matching TRBD1 (6 bases). Germline values: CDR1 MRHNA, CDR2 SNTAGT. The CDR3 runs to 15 residues. V lost 7 bases and J 2 bases, leaving 15 bases between the germline ends. The CDR3 region is CASTGARVGNQPQHF. The CDR3 region has the DNA TGTGCCAGCACGGGGGCTCGGGTCGGCAATCAGCCCCAGCATTTT.

This clone was seen a handful of times. This rearrangement joins TRBV6-6 to TRBJ1-1; 7 nucleotides agree with TRBD1. The CDR3 loop spans 15 amino acids. V was pared by 4 bases and J by 11 bases, with 16 bases of the junction left unmatched. Germline V CDR1 and CDR2: MNHNY, SVGAGI (reference sequence). The CDR3 region has the DNA TGTGCCAGCAGTTCTATGACAGGGACTGAATCTAGGGCTTTCTTT. Translating it yields CASSSMTGTESRAFF.